The 29 T cell receptor beta chains below come from one sample, sequenced in a study of cytomegalovirus exposure and HLA in healthy donors. PCR primers comprised 60 Vbeta and 13 Jbeta primers. The assay was immunoSEQ multiplex PCR, and TCRdb's table has in-frame clones only and misses some. This table holds 96,000 or so clones, approximately 75% found once. What was sequenced was PBMCs. The receptors were gathered from a woman between 65 and 79 years old in good health and CMV-seropositive.

The chain has TRBV6-1 and TRBJ1-1; TRBD1 matches at 9 bases. Germline assignment: CDR1 MNHNS and CDR2 SASEGT. The CDR3 extends over 13 amino acids. J gave up 5 bases and V 6 bases, and 4 bases lay outside the gene matches. In nucleotides, the CDR3 is TGTGCCAGCAGCATGACAGGGGGAACTGAAGCTTTCTTT. The encoded protein is CASSMTGGTEAFF.

V and J are TRBV6-5 and TRBJ1-1; no firm D call. The CDR3 has 13 amino acids. V gave up 7 bases and J gave up 4 bases, with 13 bases separating them. Germline V gene sequence: CDR1 MNHEY, CDR2 SVGAGI. CDR3 nucleotides: TGTGCCAGCATGCGGGGTAAGAGCACTGAAGCTTTCTTT. Translated: CASMRGKSTEAFF.

The rearrangement links TRBV2 to TRBJ1-2, with D possibly being TRBD1 (6 bases). The length of the CDR3 is 12 residues. Germline loops: CDR1 SNHLY, CDR2 FYNNEI. Trimming left V 10 bases short and J 4 bases short, with 13 bases between. The CDR3 region has the DNA TGTGCCACCAACAGGGACGGCTATGGCTACACCTTC. This sequence encodes CATNRDGYGYTF.

J is TRBJ2-7 and V is TRBV5-5; a weak D match, TRBD1 (5 bases). CDR3 length: 16 residues. Looked up from germline, CDR1 is SGHKS and CDR2 is YYEKEE (reference sequence). Trimming cost V 1 base and J 6 bases, with 20 bases left between them. The CDR3: CASSLFHVAGRLEQYF. Written as DNA, the CDR3 is TGTGCCAGCAGCTTGTTTCACGTGGCAGGGCGTCTCGAGCAGTACTTC. The complete variable domain, with remaining parts taken from reference TRBV5-5 and TRBJ2-7, reads DAGVTQSPTHLIKTRGQQVTLRCSPISGHKSVSWYQQVLGQGPQFIFQYYEKEERGRGNFPDRFSARQFPNYSSELNVNALLLGDSALYLCASSLFHVAGRLEQYFGPGTRLTVT.

This clone was observed a few times. The genes are TRBV29-1 and TRBJ2-3; TRBD2 matches at 14 bases. Germline CDR1 and CDR2: SQVTM and ANQGSEA. The junction had 2 bases not matched to a gene; V was cut back by 3 bases and J by 6 bases. The CDR3 is 14 residues long. This chain's CDR3 is CSVDGTSGSDTQYF. The CDR3 DNA sequence: TGCAGCGTTGACGGGACTAGCGGGAGTGATACGCAGTATTTT.

This sequence joins TRBV5-4 and TRBJ2-7, with 7 bases lining up with TRBD1. The germline gives CDR1 SGHNT, CDR2 YYREEE (reference sequence). The CDR3 is 13 amino acids. Trimming took 4 bases from V and 2 from J; bases not matched to a gene: 3. As DNA, the CDR3 is TGTGCCAGCAGCCCGGGACAGACCTACGAGCAGTACTTC. Its translation: CASSPGQTYEQYF.

CDR3 DNA: TGTGCCAGCAGTTTGGTGACGGGGGGGCCGGAGACCCAGTACTTC. Translating gives CASSLVTGGPETQYF. The rearrangement joins TRBV28 to TRBJ2-5; TRBD2 matches at 8 bases. Germline V CDR1 and CDR2: MDHEN, SYDVKM. This CDR3 has 15 amino acids. The V segment lost 3 bases and the J segment 5 bases; nucleotides outside the gene matches: 8. The variable domain in full, completed from reference TRBV28 and TRBJ2-5, reads DVKVTQSSRYLVKRTGEKVFLECVQDMDHENMFWYRQDPGLGLRLIYFSYDVKMKEKGDIPEGYSVSREKKERFSLILESASTNQTSMYLCASSLVTGGPETQYFGPGTRLLVL.

The chain uses TRBV19 and TRBJ2-6; D call uncertain. The CDR3 contains 15 residues. CDR1 is LNHDA and CDR2 is SQIVND in the germline V gene (reference sequence). V was shortened by 5 bases and J by 5 bases, with 13 bases between the two germline ends. The CDR3 reads CASSSRPGRANVLTF. CDR3 sequence (DNA): TGTGCCAGTAGTTCACGACCAGGTCGGGCCAACGTCCTGACTTTC.

This chain uses TRBV18 with TRBJ1-2; 8 bases agree with TRBD1. The CDR3 totals 13 residues. Germline lookup yields CDR1 KGHSH and CDR2 LQKENI. V dropped 6 bases and J dropped 5; count of bases not matched to a gene: 5. Written as DNA, the CDR3 is TGTGCCAGCTCCCCCGACAGGGGATATGGCTACACCTTC. Its translation: CASSPDRGYGYTF.

The genes are TRBV7-8 and TRBJ2-5, with 9 bases matching TRBD1. With V trimmed by 5 bases and J by 5 bases, 6 bases remained unmatched. The CDR3 has 14 amino acids. CDR1 is SGHVS, CDR2 FQNEAQ, per germline. The CDR3 DNA reads as TGTGCCAGCAGCCGGGACAGGGTTTGGGAGACCCAGTACTTC. It translates to CASSRDRVWETQYF.

The chain uses TRBV5-5 and TRBJ2-5, with D perhaps TRBD2 (6 bases). Trimming left V 0 bases short and J 0 bases short, with 15 bases between. CDR1 and CDR2 from the germline V gene are SGHKS and YYEKEE (reference sequence). The CDR3 consists of 17 residues. The CDR3 spells CASSLVARGEYQETQYF. CDR3 DNA: TGTGCCAGCAGCTTGGTCGCGCGCGGGGAATACCAAGAGACCCAGTACTTC.

This clone was found a few times. The chain joins TRBV6-5 to TRBJ2-1, with D possibly matching TRBD1 (5 bases). V lost 0 bases, J lost 7 bases, and 7 bases lay in between. The germline V gene has CDR1 MNHEY and CDR2 SVGAGI. The CDR3 covers 13 residues. The CDR3 spells CASSYSKGNEQFF. The CDR3 DNA follows: TGTGCCAGCAGTTACTCGAAGGGGAATGAGCAGTTCTTC.

The chain carries TRBV5-1 and TRBJ2-7; perhaps TRBD2 as D (5 bases). The germline CDR1 and CDR2 sequences are SGHRS and YFSETQ. The V gene lost 0 bases and the J gene lost 6 bases, with 16 bases spanning the gap. The CDR3 sequence is 15 residues long. The CDR3 sequence: CASSLGGIRRGEQYF. Written as DNA, the CDR3 is TGCGCCAGCAGCTTGGGAGGGATTCGACGGGGCGAGCAGTACTTC.

The V and J genes are TRBV9 and TRBJ2-1, with TRBD2 matching 10 bases. The germline V gene encodes CDR1 SGDLS and CDR2 YYNGEE. Unmatched junction bases numbered 13, after V lost 0 bases and J lost 10 bases. There are 17 residues in the CDR3. The CDR3 spells CASSVDEGAGGKVEQFF. In DNA form, the CDR3 reads TGTGCCAGCAGCGTAGATGAGGGAGCGGGAGGGAAGGTGGAGCAGTTCTTC. Supplemented by reference TRBV9 and TRBJ2-1, the full variable domain reads DSGVTQTPKHLITATGQRVTLRCSPRSGDLSVYWYQQSLDQGLQFLIQYYNGEERAKGNILERFSAQQFPDLHSELNLSSLELGDSALYFCASSVDEGAGGKVEQFFGPGTRLTVL.

The rearrangement joins TRBV6-5 to TRBJ2-7; 11 bases match TRBD1. The CDR3 has 14 amino acids. With V trimmed by 4 bases and J by 7 bases, 6 bases remained unmatched. The germline gives CDR1 MNHEY, CDR2 SVGAGI. The CDR3 loop is CASSLGQGAEEQYF. CDR3 coding DNA: TGTGCCAGCAGTTTAGGACAGGGGGCAGAGGAGCAGTACTTC.

The sample holds a few counts of this clone. CDR3 DNA: TGTGCCAGCAGCTTAAGGGCAGTTATGAACACTGAAGCTTTCTTT. Translating gives CASSLRAVMNTEAFF. The chain couples TRBV7-3 to TRBJ1-1; D is uncertain. The CDR3 runs 15 residues. Deletions cut 1 base from V and 0 bases from J, with 9 bases between. CDR1 and CDR2 (germline): SGHTA, FQGTGA.

Here the CDR3 DNA reads TGCGCCAGCAGCCCAAGACAGGGCCCGAACACCGGGGAGCTGTTTTTT. This sequence encodes CASSPRQGPNTGELFF. The chain couples TRBV5-1 to TRBJ2-2; TRBD1 aligns across 7 bases. The germline CDR1 and CDR2 sequences are SGHRS and YFSETQ. Trimming took 4 bases from V and 0 from J; bases not matched to a gene: 6. The CDR3 has 16 amino acids.

The sample holds a few counts of this clone. This chain links TRBV16 with TRBJ2-7, with TRBD2 matching over 7 bases. This CDR3 is built from 14 residues. Trimming removed 5 bases from V and 2 bases from J; junction bases left unmatched: 6. Germline V CDR1 and CDR2: KGHSY, FQNENV. The CDR3 loop reads CASSVWGGPYEQYF. The CDR3, as DNA: TGTGCCAGCAGCGTCTGGGGGGGACCCTACGAGCAGTACTTC.

V gene TRBV2 combines with J gene TRBJ2-1, with 8 bases fitting TRBD2. V lost 7 bases and J lost 3; bases outside the gene matches: 8. Germline-derived CDR1 and CDR2 are SNHLY and FYNNEI. This CDR3 has 15 residues. In DNA form, the CDR3 reads TGTGCCAGCAAAATTCGGCGGGAGGACTACAATGAGCAGTTCTTC. It specifies CASKIRREDYNEQFF. The whole variable domain, filled in from reference TRBV2 and TRBJ2-1, reads EPEVTQTPSHQVTQMGQEVILRCVPISNHLYFYWYRQILGQKVEFLVSFYNNEISEKSEIFDDQFSVERPDGSNFTLKIRSTKLEDSAMYFCASKIRREDYNEQFFGPGTRLTVL.

In its sample, this clone was seen a few times. The genes are TRBV27 and TRBJ1-5, with D possibly matching TRBD1 (6 bases). Between the trimmed V and J ends, which lost 2 bases and 5 bases, there was a span of 7 bases. Germline V CDR1 and CDR2: MNHEY, SMNVEV (reference sequence). The CDR3 contains 13 residues. The CDR3 DNA reads as TGTGCCAGCAGTTTAAAGGGGGATCAGCCCCAGCATTTT. Amino acid sequence: CASSLKGDQPQHF.

There are a few counts of this clone. The chain has TRBV6-1 and TRBJ1-3; no definite D call. This CDR3 is built from 12 residues. V dropped 6 bases and J dropped 4 bases, with 7 bases sitting between them. Germline loops: CDR1 MNHNS, CDR2 SASEGT. The CDR3 reads CASSSGGNTIYF. The CDR3 coding sequence is TGTGCCAGCAGCTCAGGAGGAAACACCATATATTTT.

The V gene is TRBV19, the J gene TRBJ1-2; 7 bases agree with TRBD1. The CDR3 is made up of 15 amino acids. Losses at the gene ends were 7 bases for V and 6 bases for J; bases not matched to a gene: 14. Per germline, CDR1 LNHDA and CDR2 SQIVND (reference sequence). CDR3 loop: CASTGTDSKQDGYTF. CDR3 DNA: TGTGCCAGTACCGGGACAGACAGTAAGCAGGATGGCTACACCTTC.

This chain connects TRBV10-3 to TRBJ2-1; 10 bases match TRBD2. CDR3 length: 18 residues. The trim removed 7 bases at V and 7 bases at J, leaving 19 bases unmatched. Looked up from germline, CDR1 is ENHRY and CDR2 is SYGVKD. The CDR3 DNA sequence: TGTGCCATCAACCCCAAAGGGAGCGGGGGGGGTTTTTATAATGAGCAGTTCTTC. Amino acid sequence: CAINPKGSGGGFYNEQFF.

The chain has TRBV7-3 and TRBJ2-5, with 7 positions matching TRBD2. Germline trimming cut 2 bases from V and 3 bases from J; bases unmatched to any gene: 9. Germline V gene data show CDR1 as SGHTA and CDR2 as FQGTGA. This CDR3 has 16 residues. This CDR3 reads CASSLAPGRGKETQYF. Written as DNA, the CDR3 is TGTGCCAGCAGCTTAGCCCCGGGGCGGGGGAAAGAGACCCAGTACTTC.

The chain uses TRBV19 and TRBJ1-2; no clear D. The CDR3 has 14 amino acids. Germline CDR1 LNHDA, CDR2 SQIVND (reference sequence). Trimming cost V 4 bases and J 6 bases, with 15 bases left between them. CDR3 coding DNA: TGTGCCAGTAGTACCCGACCGGGTTCGGATGGCTACACCTTC. It encodes CASSTRPGSDGYTF. Full variable domain (remainder filled in from reference TRBV19 and TRBJ1-2): DGGITQSPKYLFRKEGQNVTLSCEQNLNHDAMYWYRQDPGQGLRLIYYSQIVNDFQKGDIAEGYSVSREKKESFPLTVTSAQKNPTAFYLCASSTRPGSDGYTFGSGTRLTVV.

The CDR3 here is CASSLAGRGLNEQFF. CDR3 sequence (DNA): TGCGCCAGCAGCTTGGCCGGGAGGGGGCTAAATGAGCAGTTCTTC. The chain joins TRBV5-1 to TRBJ2-1, with a tentative D call TRBD2 (8 bases). V gave up 0 bases and J gave up 7 bases, with 14 bases separating them. CDR3 size: 15 residues. Germline lookup yields CDR1 SGHRS and CDR2 YFSETQ.

The chain joins TRBV28 to TRBJ2-3; 9 bases align to TRBD1. J gave up 0 bases and V 8 bases, and 15 bases lay outside the gene matches. This CDR3 is 18 amino acids long. CDR1 is MDHEN, CDR2 SYDVKM, per germline. CDR3: CASPDLDRGDPSTDTQYF. In DNA form, the CDR3 reads TGTGCCAGCCCCGATCTGGACAGGGGCGACCCTAGCACAGATACGCAGTATTTT.

The chain uses TRBV10-2 and TRBJ2-7; 7 bases are shared with TRBD2. The germline gives CDR1 WSHSY, CDR2 SAAADI. V shed 4 bases, J shed 0 bases, and the junction held 3 bases outside the gene matches. The CDR3 runs to 14 residues. CDR3 in amino acids: CASSGTRDSYEQYF. CDR3 DNA sequence: TGCGCCAGCAGTGGGACTAGGGACTCCTACGAGCAGTACTTC.

This clone was detected once. The rearrangement joins TRBV5-1 to TRBJ1-2; D unclear. The CDR3 is made up of 13 amino acids. Germline CDR1 reads SGHRS; CDR2 reads YFSETQ. Trimming shortened V by 2 bases and J by 1 base, and 6 bases separated the two germline ends. The CDR3 region is CASSLQSNYGYTF. The CDR3 coding sequence is TGCGCCAGCAGCTTACAGAGTAACTATGGCTACACCTTC.